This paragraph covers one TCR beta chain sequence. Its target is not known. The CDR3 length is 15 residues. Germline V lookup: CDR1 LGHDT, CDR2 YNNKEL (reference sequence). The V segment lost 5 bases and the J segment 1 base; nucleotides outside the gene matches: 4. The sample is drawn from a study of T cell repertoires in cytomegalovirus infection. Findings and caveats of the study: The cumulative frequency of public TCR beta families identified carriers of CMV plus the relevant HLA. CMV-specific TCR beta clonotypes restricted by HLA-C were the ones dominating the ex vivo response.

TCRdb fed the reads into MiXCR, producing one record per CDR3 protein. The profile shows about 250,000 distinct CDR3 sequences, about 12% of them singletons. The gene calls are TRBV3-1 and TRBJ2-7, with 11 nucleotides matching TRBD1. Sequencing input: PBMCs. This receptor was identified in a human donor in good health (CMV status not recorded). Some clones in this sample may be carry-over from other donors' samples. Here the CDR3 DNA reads TGTGCCAGCAGCGGGACAGGGGGGAGTTCCTACGAGCAGTACTTC. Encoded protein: CASSGTGGSSYEQYF.